The clone carrying this TCR beta chain appeared once. The donors gave bone marrow, and they were healthy. Germline CDR1 SGHVS, CDR2 FQNEAQ. This CDR3 is built from 14 residues. The ends were cut back, 3 bases at V and 0 bases at J, with 6 bases in the middle. The record originates from a study of cytomegalovirus exposure and HLA in healthy donors. The PCR made use of 60 Vbeta and 13 Jbeta primers. Profiling relied on immunoSEQ multiplex PCR, and the TCRdb table lists in-frame clones only, not all of them. The sample lists more than 150,000 clones, 70% to 90% occurring once. This TCR derives from a young woman in good health and CMV-seropositive. Sequenced input: PBMCs. The chain combines TRBV7-8 with TRBJ1-3; D unresolved. As DNA, the CDR3 is TGTGCCAGCAGCTTGAGTAACTCTGGAAACACCATATATTTT. Residues: CASSLSNSGNTIYF.